These 21 T cell receptor beta chains came from one sample sequenced in a study of shared clonotypes between healthy human individuals. Data came from immunoSEQ multiplex PCR; TCRdb stores just in-frame clones and leaves some out. In the table there are hundreds of thousands of clones, 72% of which are singletons. Sequenced: memory CD4+ T cells sorted from blood. Subset noted: CD45RA-negative fraction. These receptors were taken from a woman in her thirties in good health.

The chain combines TRBV19 with TRBJ1-2; a weak D match, TRBD1 (5 bases). Germline V gene data show CDR1 as LNHDA and CDR2 as SQIVND (reference sequence). There are 15 residues in the CDR3. V was trimmed by 4 bases and J by 4 bases, leaving 16 bases between them. CDR3 in DNA: TGTGCCAGTAGTACCCGACAGACTACCTCCTATGGCTACACCTTC. The encoded protein is CASSTRQTTSYGYTF.

The chain joins TRBV7-2 to TRBJ2-3; D tentatively reads TRBD1 or TRBD2 (5 bases each). The germline V and J ends were trimmed by 5 bases and 0 bases, with 24 bases remaining between them. The length of the CDR3 is 19 residues. Germline CDR1 is SGHTA and CDR2 is FQGNSA. The CDR3 DNA is TGTGCCAGCAGCCCCTCCCGGGGTAGAAGGGGTCCTAGCACAGATACGCAGTATTTT. Its protein product is CASSPSRGRRGPSTDTQYF.

The chain joins TRBV5-1 to TRBJ2-5, with TRBD2 matching 9 bases. The DNA end favors TRBJ2-7, so the J call may be wrong. Per germline, CDR1 SGHRS and CDR2 YFSETQ. This CDR3 contains 15 residues. CDR3 sequence reads: CASSLPSGNVYEQYF. In DNA form, the CDR3 reads TGCGCCAGCAGCTTGCCTAGCGGGAACGTTTACGAGCAGTACTTC.

V gene TRBV9 combines with J gene TRBJ1-1, with 11 bases fitting TRBD1. Germline loops: CDR1 SGDLS, CDR2 YYNGEE. This CDR3 is built from 16 residues. After removal of 4 bases from V and 3 bases from J, the junction contained 8 bases not matched to a gene. The DNA for the CDR3 is TGTGCCAGCAGCAGGACAGGGGGCGCGTCGGACACTGAAGCTTTCTTT. Translation gives CASSRTGGASDTEAFF.

Note on this clone: Additional DNA sequences in this sample encode the identical CDR3. V is TRBV18 and J is TRBJ1-1; no clear D. The CDR3 length is 13 residues. Germline CDR1 reads KGHSH; CDR2 reads LQKENI. The ends were cut back, 3 bases at V and 2 bases at J, with 7 bases in the middle. The CDR3 reads CASSPSSNTEAFF. CDR3 bases: TGTGCCAGCTCACCGTCCTCAAACACTGAAGCTTTCTTT.

This chain connects TRBV29-1 to TRBJ2-7; D tentatively fits TRBD1 or TRBD2 (6 bases each). Germline V gene lookup returns CDR1 SQVTM and CDR2 ANQGSEA. CDR3 length: 13 residues. The ends were cut back, 7 bases at V and 7 bases at J, with 20 bases in the middle. CDR3 in amino acids: CSAADGQGREQYF. Here the CDR3 DNA reads TGCAGCGCCGCGGATGGGCAGGGGAGGGAGCAGTACTTC.

This sequence joins TRBV15 and TRBJ1-5; 9 bases are shared with TRBD1. V lost 0 bases, J lost 2 bases, and 8 bases stayed unmatched. This CDR3 has 18 residues. From germline, CDR1 is LNHNV and CDR2 YYDKDF (reference sequence). CDR3 sequence: CATSRDRVGDRGNQPQHF. CDR3 bases: TGTGCCACCAGCAGAGACAGGGTTGGGGACAGGGGCAATCAGCCCCAGCATTTT.

The rearrangement joins TRBV18 to TRBJ2-5; TRBD2 might be the D (5 bases). The CDR3 is 16 amino acids. V lost 6 bases, J lost 1 base, and 18 bases lay in between. Germline V gene data show CDR1 as KGHSH and CDR2 as LQKENI. This CDR3 is CASSLGQPRGQETQYF. CDR3 DNA: TGTGCCAGCTCCTTGGGCCAACCCCGGGGCCAAGAGACCCAGTACTTC.

The genes are TRBV19 and TRBJ2-5; D remains ambiguous. CDR1 and CDR2 from the germline V gene are LNHDA and SQIVND (reference sequence). This CDR3 contains 13 residues. V was shortened by 5 bases and J by 2 bases, with 9 bases between the two germline ends. In nucleotides, the CDR3 is TGTGCCAGTAGTGAGGTCAGACAAGAGACCCAGTACTTC. It is translated as CASSEVRQETQYF.

This rearrangement joins TRBV27 to TRBJ2-1; D might be TRBD2 (6 bases). The ends were cut back, 6 bases at V and 10 bases at J, with 22 bases in the middle. CDR1 MNHEY and CDR2 SMNVEV come from the germline V gene (reference sequence). The CDR3 runs 15 residues. The CDR3 DNA sequence: TGTGCCAGCAGAGTCGTAACGGGAGATTCGGGCGAGCAGTTCTTC. It is translated as CASRVVTGDSGEQFF.

This clone occurred once. The V call is TRBV5-1, the J call TRBJ2-3; a weak D match, TRBD2 (6 bases). Germline-derived CDR1 and CDR2 are SGHRS and YFSETQ. The CDR3 contains 15 residues. Deletions cut 0 bases from V and 2 bases from J, with 10 bases between. The CDR3, as DNA: TGCGCCAGCAGCTTGGGTAGCGGAAACACAGATACGCAGTATTTT. It yields the protein CASSLGSGNTDTQYF.

The rearrangement links TRBV6-6 to TRBJ1-1; D not certain. The CDR3 is 14 residues long. Trimming removed 0 bases from V and 1 base from J, with 6 bases in between. CDR1 and CDR2 from the germline V gene are MNHNY and SVGAGI (reference sequence). In DNA, the CDR3 is TGTGCCAGCAGTTACTCGGAGGGGAACACTGAAGCTTTCTTT. Amino acid sequence: CASSYSEGNTEAFF.

This clone was observed once. This chain joins TRBV4-1 and TRBJ1-2, with 9 bases lining up with TRBD1. V was clipped by 8 bases and J by 4 bases; unmatched bases: 14. From germline, CDR1 is MGHRA and CDR2 YSYEKL. This CDR3 is 16 amino acids long. CDR3 protein: CASGGAGTGSRYGYTF. The CDR3 DNA follows: TGCGCCAGCGGGGGAGCCGGGACAGGGAGTCGCTATGGCTACACCTTC.

The chain employs TRBV7-9 and TRBJ2-5, with TRBD2 matching 13 bases. The J call is doubtful: the DNA matches TRBJ2-7 better. Germline CDR1 is SEHNR and CDR2 is FQNEAQ (reference sequence). The CDR3 loop spans 15 amino acids. The DNA for the CDR3 is TGTGCCAGCAGCATTGGGACTAGCGGGAACTACGAGCAGTACTTC. Protein sequence: CASSIGTSGNYEQYF.

This chain links TRBV28 with TRBJ2-1; 9 bases match TRBD1. J lost 6 bases, V lost 4 bases, and 10 bases had no gene match. CDR3 length equals 16 residues. Per the germline V gene, CDR1 is MDHEN and CDR2 is SYDVKM. CDR3 nucleotides: TGTGCCAGCAGTTCCTTCCCGGGACAGGGTTTCAATGAGCAGTTCTTC. Amino acids: CASSSFPGQGFNEQFF.

This clone was counted ten times or more. The V call is TRBV6-5, the J call TRBJ2-7; maybe TRBD1 (6 bases). Germline CDR1 MNHEY, CDR2 SVGAGI. The CDR3 length is 15 residues. V lost 5 bases and J lost 0, with 14 bases in between. The CDR3 sequence: CASSPAGRGSYEQYF. In nucleotides, the CDR3 is TGTGCCAGCAGTCCCGCGGGCAGGGGCTCCTACGAGCAGTACTTC.

The genes are TRBV28 and TRBJ1-5, with D possibly matching TRBD1 (5 bases). Germline lookup yields CDR1 MDHEN and CDR2 SYDVKM. The CDR3 runs to 15 residues. Trimming removed 3 bases at V and 0 bases at J, with 9 bases between. DNA of the CDR3: TGTGCCAGCAGTTTCACGACAGATAGCAATCAGCCCCAGCATTTT. As protein: CASSFTTDSNQPQHF.

There are many counts of this clone. Other nucleotide sequences in the sample specify the same CDR3. The chain combines TRBV5-1 with TRBJ2-1; a possible D gene is TRBD1 (6 bases). Germline CDR1 and CDR2: SGHRS and YFSETQ. The CDR3 has 15 residues. Trimming pared 4 bases from V and 0 bases from J, leaving 11 bases between. This CDR3 reads CASSMDSSSYNEQFF. CDR3 nucleotide sequence: TGCGCCAGCAGCATGGACAGCAGCTCCTACAATGAGCAGTTCTTC.

The rearrangement joins TRBV19 to TRBJ2-3; D gene uncertain. Germline V gives CDR1 LNHDA, CDR2 SQIVND (reference sequence). Trimming cost V 6 bases and J 4 bases, with 17 bases left between them. CDR3 length equals 15 residues. CDR3 region: CASRTGLGLADTQYF. DNA of the CDR3: TGTGCCAGTAGAACCGGGTTAGGGCTGGCAGATACGCAGTATTTT.

This clone was counted a few times. The chain combines TRBV6-6 with TRBJ1-2, with 9 bases fitting TRBD1. The V gene's germline CDR1 is MNHNY and CDR2 SVGAGI (reference sequence). CDR3 length: 15 amino acids. V was clipped by 4 bases and J by 6 bases; unmatched bases: 9. CDR3 protein: CASSLSGQGLDGYTF. The CDR3 DNA is TGTGCCAGCAGTTTGTCGGGACAGGGTCTAGATGGCTACACCTTC.

The J gene is TRBJ1-1, the V gene TRBV6-1, with D perhaps matching TRBD1 (6 bases). The germline V gene encodes CDR1 MNHNS and CDR2 SASEGT. The CDR3 totals 15 residues. Trimming stripped 6 bases from V and 7 bases from J, with 21 bases between. CDR3 DNA: TGTGCCAGCAGCGAGCAGACAGGAAATGCTATTGAAGCTTTCTTT. It is translated as CASSEQTGNAIEAFF.